This T cell receptor (beta chain) was observed in a study of control samples from healthy donors and cancer patients. The assay was immunoSEQ multiplex PCR, and TCRdb's table has in-frame clones only and misses some. The sample comprises some 22,000 clones, 80% to 90% of which are singletons, and roughly 25% rests with the top ten. CDR3 length: 11 residues. From germline, CDR1 is KGHDR and CDR2 SFDVKD. Concerning this clone: The junction differs from germline at one of its ends, possibly a read error.

This receptor was identified in a man aged 55 to 70 with colorectal cancer. The material sequenced was PBMCs. The chain has TRBV24-1 and TRBJ2-3; D is unclear. CDR3 amino acids: CATSDGCLPYF. In DNA form, the CDR3 reads TGTGCCACCAGTGATGGTTGCCTCCCGTATTTC.